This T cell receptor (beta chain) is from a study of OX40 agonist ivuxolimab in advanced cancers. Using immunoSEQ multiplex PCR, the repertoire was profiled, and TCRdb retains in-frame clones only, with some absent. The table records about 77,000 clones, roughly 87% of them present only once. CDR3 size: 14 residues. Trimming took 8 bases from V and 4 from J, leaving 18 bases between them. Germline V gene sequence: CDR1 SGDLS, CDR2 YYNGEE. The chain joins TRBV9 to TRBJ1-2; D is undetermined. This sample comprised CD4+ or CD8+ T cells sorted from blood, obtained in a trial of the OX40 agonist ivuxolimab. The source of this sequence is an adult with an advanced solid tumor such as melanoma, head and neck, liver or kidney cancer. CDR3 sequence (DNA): TGTGCCAGGACATTTAAATGGGGTGGCTATGGCTACACCTTC. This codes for CARTFKWGGYGYTF.